This TCR beta chain is drawn from a study of blood T cell repertoires in COVID-19. In the study overall: COVID-19 samples collected from the United States, Italy and Spain covered acute and convalescent phases. In each case, the material was cDNA or gDNA derived from T cells, B-cell-depleted T cells, or PBMCs.

The CDR3 loop spans 16 amino acids. Original data processing: How many nucleated cells were present was estimated from reference gene primer amplification. Using immunoSEQ multiplex PCR, the repertoire was profiled, and TCRdb retains in-frame clones only, with some absent. That table supplies the V and J calls and clone size; D and trimming were determined from the DNA. The profile shows fewer than 250,000 clones, around 82% of them singletons. The clonotype was recovered from a man aged 50-60 years with active or convalescent COVID-19. The chain recombines TRBV21-1 with TRBJ1-6; the D call TRBD1 from the table was never checked on the DNA. TRBV21-1 is shown as a pseudogene. The sample taken for sequencing was peripheral blood. The CDR3 reads CASSNGDRRPDSPLHF. CDR3 bases: TGTGCCAGCAGCAACGGGGACAGGCGGCCCGATTCACCCCTCCACTTT.